This TCR beta chain was found in a study of T-cell memory formation after mild COVID-19 (dated by TCRdb to about 2021). About the full investigation: TCR sequence clusters from the two donors were found to be largely donor specific. In two donors, T-cell clones that expanded and contracted after mild COVID-19 were followed by sequencing TCRalpha and TCRbeta repertoires longitudinally. Two young, previously healthy adult volunteers made up the cohort, one male and one female.

Sequenced on an Illumina NovaSeq 6000. cDNA libraries for TCRalpha and TCRbeta were prepared by 5'RACE using constant-segment primers, with sample barcodes and unique molecular identifiers added. Trizol reagent was used to extract RNA from every sample. Amplification of the libraries took two PCR steps, and the second step added a second sample barcode plus Illumina TruSeq adapters. Libraries were sequenced on an Illumina NovaSeq with 2 x 150 bp paired-end reads. On the authors' methods: The reads were demultiplexed and collapsed into UMI-guided consensus sequences using migec v1.2.7. With mixcr v2.1.11, UMI consensuses were aligned to TRA and TRB V and J templates and assembled into clonotypes. Clonotypes were classified as expanded or contracted when called significant by both edgeR and NoisET, with noise models trained on biological replicates. For edgeR calls, a false discovery rate-adjusted p below 0.01 and a log2 fold-change threshold of 1 were applied. PCA with hierarchical clustering of max-normalized trajectories of the 1000 most abundant clonotypes was used as exploratory dynamics analysis. Each responding clone was given a CD4 or CD8 phenotype based on the CD4+ and CD8+ repertoires, which had been sequenced separately. In TCRdb, the public reads were trimmed at Q25 with fastp and aligned with MiXCR, with productive beta chains retained. Rows are combined by CDR3 protein, so each entry shows the most common genes and DNA. TCRdb, not the original authors, processed these V and J calls. The sample has 190,000 or so distinct CDR3 sequences on record, more than 25% of them singletons. The top ten constitute approximately 10% of the sample.

With regard to this clonotype: Its antigen remains unidentified. It has no much larger one-base neighbor in the sample; base qualities were not kept.

CDR1 MGHRA and CDR2 YSYEKL were looked up in the germline V gene. Relative to germline, V is 8 bases shorter and J is 3 bases shorter, with 15 bases between their ends. Reading from cysteine to phenylalanine, the CDR3 counts 14 amino acids. Left in the record is the CDR3 DNA by itself, 42 bases read in frame from the first base. What the research found in general, with its limitations: Contracting CD4+ clones turned up mainly in the CM and EM memory subsets, whereas EMRA was where CD8+ clones were enriched. Some responding clones were found in pre-infection memory, which suggests that pre-existing cross-reactive memory T cells took part in the SARS-CoV-2 response. From day 15 to 85, contracting clones showed balanced CD4/CD8 phenotypes, whereas a second wave of clones that expanded from day 15 to 37 leaned towards CD4+. The second-wave clones that peaked on day 37 were not confirmed to be SARS-CoV-2 specific. Only a couple of mild cases were covered by the study, and larger cohorts that include severe cases with pre-infection samples were considered necessary.

Ficoll-Paque density gradient centrifugation was used to isolate PBMCs. This receptor was obtained from an adult woman who had mild COVID-19 (a few samples of this study predate the infection). The sample titles of this study are shuffled in the database, so cell type and time point are left out; the donor was told from shared clones. The sequenced material came from PBMCs or a T cell subset sorted from them (not recorded which). This sequence uses TRBV4-1 and TRBJ2-3; TRBD2 might be the D gene, on 6 matching bases. The CDR3 protein sequence reads: CASHAGPSTDTQYF. At the DNA level, the sequence is TGCGCCAGCCACGCGGGACCAAGTACAGATACGCAGTATTTT.